These 18 T cell receptor beta chains were sequenced from one sample in a study of read filtering for tumor transcriptome and immune sequencing. Molecular barcoded adaptors covering alpha/delta and beta/gamma chains were used on around 370 ng RNA. TCRdb independently ran MiXCR on the reads; one entry per CDR3 protein. The data contain 75,000 to 95,000 distinct CDR3 sequences, over 9% of them singletons. Sequenced material: a population of CD138-negative cells sorted from bone marrow. The receptors stem from a donor aged 40 or over with multiple myeloma.

The sample holds many counts of this clonotype. This chain connects TRBV11-2 to TRBJ1-1; D unresolved. CDR3 size: 12 residues. In germline, CDR1 is SGHAT, CDR2 FQNNGV. Trimming took off 0 bases at V and 6 bases at J, with 5 bases between the two ends. CDR3 in amino acids: CASSLDLPEAFF. DNA for the CDR3: TGTGCCAGCAGCTTAGACCTGCCTGAAGCTTTCTTT.

With regard to this clonotype: One end of the junction is discordant with germline, which a read error may explain. This chain connects TRBV15 to TRBJ2-7; D ambiguous. CDR3 length equals 15 residues. CDR1 LNHNV and CDR2 YYDKDF come from the germline V gene (reference sequence). Here the CDR3 DNA reads TGTGCCACCAGCAGAGAGTTGGGCGTAACCTACGGGCAGTACTTC. Translation: CATSRELGVTYGQYF.

There are many counts of this clonotype. The genes are TRBV28 and TRBJ1-1; D is unclear. Trimming pared 4 bases from V and 7 bases from J, leaving 16 bases between. The CDR3 is 14 residues long. CDR1 and CDR2 (germline): MDHEN, SYDVKM. CDR3 region: CASSSEAPRGEAFF. DNA for the CDR3: TGTGCCAGCAGTTCAGAGGCCCCCCGGGGTGAAGCTTTCTTT.

There are a few counts of this clonotype. One end of the junction fails to match germline, which may point to a read error. The chain has TRBV28 and TRBJ2-2; D is perhaps TRBD2 (6 bases). CDR3 size: 13 residues. Germline-derived CDR1 and CDR2 are MDHEN and SYDVKM. The CDR3 sequence is CASRRDDTGELLF. The CDR3 DNA is TGTGCCAGCAGGCGGGACGACACCGGGGAGCTGCTCTTT.

In nucleotides, the CDR3 is TGCAGCGTCCGCGGGACAGGGGGGATGAACACTGAAGCTTTCTTT. This encodes CSVRGTGGMNTEAFF. This rearrangement joins TRBV29-1 to TRBJ1-1; TRBD1 matches 11 bases. This CDR3 comprises 15 residues. Germline CDR1 reads SQVTM; CDR2 reads ANQGSEA. V shed 6 bases, J shed 0 bases, and the junction held 6 bases outside the gene matches.

This clonotype was picked up many times. The rearrangement uses TRBV19 and TRBJ2-7, with 10 nucleotides matching TRBD2. This CDR3 comprises 15 residues. Trimming cost V 3 bases and J 0 bases; bases outside gene matches: 2. CDR1 and CDR2 (germline): LNHDA, SQIVND (reference sequence). The CDR3 is CASSILAGASYEQYF. The DNA of the CDR3 is TGTGCCAGTAGTATTCTAGCGGGAGCCTCCTACGAGCAGTACTTC.

Notes on this clonotype: This probably arose from a read error, given a far larger clone one base away. V usage is TRBV6-6 and J usage is TRBJ2-3; D is perhaps TRBD1 or TRBD2 (5 bases each). This CDR3 is 14 amino acids long. The V and J ends lost 5 bases and 1 base respectively, with 10 bases between them. CDR1 and CDR2 (germline): MNHNY, SVGAGI (reference sequence). CDR3 in DNA: TGTGCCAGCAGTGAGGGGTTCGGCACAGATACGCAGTATTTT. Its protein is CASSEGFGTDTQYF.

A remark on this clonotype: This may stem from a read error, because a much larger clone lies one nucleotide away. The chain uses TRBV11-2 and TRBJ2-7, with 11 bases aligning to TRBD2. The V gene end was trimmed by 7 bases and the J gene end by 2 bases; junction bases not matched to a gene: 10. This CDR3 comprises 16 residues. From germline, CDR1 is SGHAT and CDR2 FQNNGV. The CDR3 region is CASTSIKTSGAYEQYF. CDR3 coding DNA: TGTGCCAGCACCTCGATTAAGACTAGCGGGGCCTACGAGCAGTACTTC.

This clonotype was found many times. A junction boundary mismatches the germline segment, possibly from a read error. For the CDR3, the DNA is TGTGCTAGCAGCTTCGGGCAGGGGGGAGAGACCCAGTACTTC. Encoded protein: CASSFGQGGETQYF. This sequence joins TRBV7-7 and TRBJ2-5; D is possibly TRBD1 (7 bases). Looked up from germline, CDR1 is SSHAT and CDR2 is FNYEAQ (reference sequence). The CDR3 loop spans 14 amino acids. Complete variable domain (other parts from reference TRBV7-7 and TRBJ2-5): GAGVSQSPRYKVTKRGQDVTLRCDPISSHATLYWYQQALGQGPEFLTYFNYEAQPDKSGLPSDRFSAERPEGSISTLTIQRTEQRDSAMYRCASSFGQGGETQYFGPGTRLLVL.

This clonotype came up a few times. This chain connects TRBV7-6 to TRBJ2-4; no firm D call. CDR3 length equals 13 residues. CDR1 is SGHVS, CDR2 FNYEAQ, per germline. Trimming stripped 4 bases from V and 6 bases from J, with 10 bases between. The CDR3: CASSSLLGNIQYF. The CDR3 region has the DNA TGTGCCAGCAGCTCCCTGTTAGGAAACATTCAGTACTTC.

This clonotype has ten or more counts. The genes are TRBV20-1 and TRBJ2-3, with 7 nucleotides matching TRBD1. Per germline, CDR1 DFQATT and CDR2 SNEGSKA (reference sequence). This CDR3 spans 13 amino acids. V gave up 6 bases and J gave up 6 bases; unmatched junction bases: 9. CDR3 amino acids: CSAHGQAGDTQYF. CDR3 nucleotides: TGCAGTGCACACGGACAGGCCGGGGATACGCAGTATTTT.

The sample holds a few counts of this clonotype. V and J are TRBV20-1 and TRBJ2-7; 12 bases fit TRBD2. The junction had 12 bases not matched to a gene; V was cut back by 0 bases and J by 0 bases. Germline assignment: CDR1 DFQATT and CDR2 SNEGSKA (reference sequence). The CDR3 totals 19 residues. The CDR3, as DNA: TGCAGTGCTAGAGATTGGAGGGGACTAGCGGGCCTGACCTCCTACGAGCAGTACTTC. This translates into CSARDWRGLAGLTSYEQYF.

This clonotype occurred many times. The chain couples TRBV7-9 to TRBJ1-1, with a possible D match to TRBD1 (6 bases). CDR1 is SEHNR, CDR2 FQNEAQ, per germline (reference sequence). This CDR3 contains 13 residues. The V and J ends lost 2 bases and 4 bases respectively, with 8 bases between them. The CDR3 spells CASSLLGGTEAFF. Written as DNA, the CDR3 is TGTGCCAGCAGCTTACTAGGGGGCACTGAAGCTTTCTTT.

This clonotype was counted a few times. The V and J genes are TRBV7-3 and TRBJ2-1, with 14 bases aligning to TRBD2. V gave up 5 bases and J gave up 4 bases; unmatched junction bases: 1. The CDR3 runs 15 residues. Germline lookup yields CDR1 SGHTA and CDR2 FQGTGA. CDR3 protein: CASSRLAGGYNEQFF. CDR3 nucleotide sequence: TGTGCCAGCAGCCGACTAGCGGGAGGGTACAATGAGCAGTTCTTC.

As to this clonotype: A much larger clone sits a single nucleotide away, making a read error possible. This chain uses TRBV5-1 with TRBJ2-4; the match to TRBD2 covers 7 bases. From germline, CDR1 is SGHRS and CDR2 YFSETQ. The CDR3 spans 17 residues. The CDR3 loop reads CASSSVFGGRGKNIQCF. CDR3 DNA: TGCGCCAGCAGCTCGGTGTTTGGCGGGAGAGGCAAAAACATTCAGTGCTTC.

This clonotype occurred many times. This chain uses TRBV29-1 with TRBJ2-3; 7 bases match TRBD2. V gave up 7 bases and J gave up 3 bases; unmatched junction bases: 7. The germline V gene encodes CDR1 SQVTM and CDR2 ANQGSEA. This CDR3 is built from 13 residues. The chain's CDR3 is CSATWGGTDTQYF. DNA for the CDR3: TGCAGCGCTACTTGGGGGGGAACAGATACGCAGTATTTT.

This clonotype was picked up many times. This could be a read error, since a much larger clone is one nucleotide away. The chain carries TRBV20-1 and TRBJ2-1; TRBD2 might be the D (7 bases). CDR3 size: 14 residues. V lost 5 bases, J lost 2 bases, and 13 bases lay in between. Germline CDR1 DFQATT, CDR2 SNEGSKA (reference sequence). The CDR3 coding sequence is TGCAGTGCTGATGCGGGGGCAGCCTACAATGAGCAGTTCTTC. Translation gives CSADAGAAYNEQFF.

This clonotype was found many times. This CDR3 reads CASSYGGQTGPLGHQPQHF. DNA for the CDR3: TGTGCCAGCAGTTACGGGGGACAAACAGGGCCCCTAGGGCATCAGCCCCAGCATTTT. This chain links TRBV27 with TRBJ1-5, with a tentative D call TRBD1 (6 bases). V shed 4 bases and J shed 5 bases, with 27 bases lying between them. CDR1 is MNHEY, CDR2 SMNVEV, per germline (reference sequence). This CDR3 spans 19 amino acids.